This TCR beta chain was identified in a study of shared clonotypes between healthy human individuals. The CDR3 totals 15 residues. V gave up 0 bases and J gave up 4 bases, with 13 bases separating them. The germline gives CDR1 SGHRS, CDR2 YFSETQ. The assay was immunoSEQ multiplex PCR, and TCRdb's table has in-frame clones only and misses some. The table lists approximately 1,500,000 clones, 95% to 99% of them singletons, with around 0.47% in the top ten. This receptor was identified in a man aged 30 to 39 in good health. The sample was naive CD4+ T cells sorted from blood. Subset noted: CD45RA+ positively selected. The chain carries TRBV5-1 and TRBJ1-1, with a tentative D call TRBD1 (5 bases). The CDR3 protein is CASSLAGTGTTEAFF. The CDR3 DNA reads TGCGCCAGCAGCTTGGCCGGCACGGGGACCACTGAAGCTTTCTTT.